Below are 23 T cell receptor beta chains sequenced from a single sample in a study of blood T cell repertoires in COVID-19. The data were produced by immunoSEQ multiplex PCR, yet TCRdb's version contains in-frame clones alone and is incomplete. This table has under 100,000 clones, 81% appearing once. The sequenced material came from peripheral blood. The receptors derive from a human donor in a cohort sampled during active COVID-19.

This clone was seen just once. V and J are TRBV11-2 and TRBJ1-5; D remains unclear. V was shortened by 5 bases and J by 4 bases, with 9 bases between the two germline ends. The CDR3 spans 13 residues. The germline CDR1 and CDR2 sequences are SGHAT and FQNNGV. Written as DNA, the CDR3 is TGTGCCAGCAGCCGAAGTCTAAATCAGCCCCAGCATTTT. Translation gives CASSRSLNQPQHF.

Here the CDR3 DNA reads TGTGCCAGCAGCTTGGTCGGGGTCCCTGGAAACACCATATATTTT. Amino acid sequence: CASSLVGVPGNTIYF. This chain connects TRBV5-6 to TRBJ1-3, with D uncertain. The CDR3 is made up of 15 amino acids. Trimming took 0 bases from V and 2 from J, leaving 9 bases between them. Looked up from germline, CDR1 is SGHDT and CDR2 is YYEEEE.

The chain recombines TRBV4-1 with TRBJ2-1, with TRBD2 as a possible D gene (5 bases). This CDR3 contains 16 residues. V gave up 1 base and J gave up 2 bases, with 12 bases separating them. Per germline, CDR1 MGHRA and CDR2 YSYEKL. CDR3 nucleotide sequence: TGCGCCAGCAGCCAAGCCCTCCTAGCAACCTACAATGAGCAGTTCTTC. This encodes CASSQALLATYNEQFF.

The chain has TRBV11-2 and TRBJ2-2, with 7 bases that match TRBD1. The germline V gene has CDR1 SGHAT and CDR2 FQNNGV. J lost 1 base, V lost 1 base, and 3 bases had no gene match. The CDR3 covers 16 residues. CDR3 protein: CASSLGQGLNTGELFF. The CDR3 DNA reads TGTGCCAGCAGCTTAGGACAGGGATTGAACACCGGGGAGCTGTTTTTT.

This clone was counted a few times. V is TRBV28 and J is TRBJ1-5, with 8 bases aligning to TRBD1. The germline CDR1 and CDR2 sequences are MDHEN and SYDVKM. The CDR3 sequence is 15 residues long. The ends lost 10 bases at V and 1 base at J; junction bases unmatched: 9. CDR3 nucleotide sequence: TGTGCCATCGGACAGGGAGGTTGGAGCAATCAGCCCCAGCATTTT. Amino acid sequence: CAIGQGGWSNQPQHF.

The gene calls are TRBV5-4 and TRBJ1-6; D uncertain. Trimming left V 2 bases short and J 13 bases short, with 13 bases between. Germline V gene data show CDR1 as SGHNT and CDR2 as YYREEE (reference sequence). CDR3 length: 13 amino acids. The CDR3 sequence: CASSFDMLKPLHF. CDR3 nucleotide sequence: TGTGCCAGCAGCTTTGACATGCTAAAGCCCCTCCACTTT.

A single count supports this clone. The chain recombines TRBV5-5 with TRBJ2-1; 9 bases agree with TRBD2. V trimming: 2 bases; J trimming: 4 bases; junction bases outside the gene matches: 4. CDR1 SGHKS and CDR2 YYEKEE come from the germline V gene (reference sequence). This CDR3 region has 15 residues. Here the CDR3 reads CASSLGRGGYNEQFF. CDR3 DNA sequence: TGTGCCAGCAGCTTAGGGCGGGGGGGTTACAATGAGCAGTTCTTC.

This chain connects TRBV5-5 to TRBJ1-5; D remains ambiguous. With 1 base removed from V and 5 bases from J, the gap between germline ends came to 7 bases. The CDR3 loop spans 13 amino acids. CDR1 is SGHKS and CDR2 is YYEKEE in the germline V gene (reference sequence). This CDR3 is CASSLRLDQPQHF. The CDR3 coding sequence is TGTGCCAGCAGCTTGAGGCTAGATCAGCCCCAGCATTTT.

V is TRBV5-1 and J is TRBJ1-3, with D hard to call. Germline-derived CDR1 and CDR2 are SGHRS and YFSETQ. V was trimmed by 4 bases and J by 0 bases, leaving 11 bases between them. The CDR3 is made up of 15 amino acids. CDR3: CASSPLESSGNTIYF. In DNA, the CDR3 is TGCGCCAGCAGCCCTCTGGAGTCCTCTGGAAACACCATATATTTT.

The chain joins TRBV7-2 to TRBJ1-2; 9 bases map to TRBD1. Germline CDR1 reads SGHTA; CDR2 reads FQGNSA. The CDR3 extends over 13 amino acids. V lost 5 bases and J lost 8; bases outside the gene matches: 6. The DNA for the CDR3 is TGTGCCAGCAGCCCTGGACAGGGGCTCGGCTACACCTTC. Its protein is CASSPGQGLGYTF.

The V and J genes are TRBV11-2 and TRBJ2-3; TRBD2 aligns across 7 bases. The junction had 5 bases not matched to a gene; V was cut back by 1 base and J by 4 bases. The CDR3 contains 15 residues. Germline V gives CDR1 SGHAT, CDR2 FQNNGV. CDR3 in DNA: TGTGCCAGCAGCTTAGTTGGGGGGGGTCCAGATACGCAGTATTTT. Protein sequence: CASSLVGGGPDTQYF.

The V and J genes are TRBV3-1 (or the pseudogene TRBV3-2) and TRBJ1-3; a weak D match, TRBD1 (6 bases). Trimming pared 5 bases from V and 4 bases from J, leaving 12 bases between. The CDR3 runs 14 residues. Germline values: CDR1 LGHDT, CDR2 YNNKEL (reference sequence). In nucleotides, the CDR3 is TGTGCCAGCAGCGCACAGGGTCGCGGAAACACCATATATTTT. It yields the protein CASSAQGRGNTIYF.

The rearrangement uses TRBV28 and TRBJ2-4; D may be TRBD2 (6 bases). The CDR3 consists of 14 residues. Trimming removed 6 bases at V and 2 bases at J, with 11 bases between. CDR1 MDHEN and CDR2 SYDVKM come from the germline V gene. CDR3 nucleotides: TGTGCCAGCAGGACAAGCGGGTCCAAAAACATTCAGTACTTC. This codes for CASRTSGSKNIQYF.

This sequence joins TRBV2 and TRBJ2-2; D might be TRBD2 (5 bases). The CDR3 spans 15 residues. Germline loops: CDR1 SNHLY, CDR2 FYNNEI. V was pared by 4 bases and J by 8 bases, with 17 bases between. The CDR3 DNA is TGTGCCAGCAGTGCGGGATCCTCAGCCCGGGGGGAGCTGTTTTTT. Translated, it gives CASSAGSSARGELFF. The full variable domain, rest sourced from reference TRBV2 and TRBJ2-2, is EPEVTQTPSHQVTQMGQEVILRCVPISNHLYFYWYRQILGQKVEFLVSFYNNEISEKSEIFDDQFSVERPDGSNFTLKIRSTKLEDSAMYFCASSAGSSARGELFFGEGSRLTVL.

J is TRBJ2-2 and V is TRBV6-5; tentatively, D is TRBD2 (5 bases). V was clipped by 2 bases and J by 6 bases, with 16 bases between them. CDR3 size: 16 residues. The germline V gene encodes CDR1 MNHEY and CDR2 SVGAGI. DNA for the CDR3: TGTGCCAGCAGTTACGATGGCTGGGAGTTCCCCGGGGAGCTGTTTTTT. This sequence encodes CASSYDGWEFPGELFF.

This rearrangement joins TRBV4-3 to TRBJ2-4; D may be TRBD1 (6 bases). The V and J ends lost 2 bases and 4 bases respectively, with 12 bases between them. The germline CDR1 and CDR2 sequences are LGHNA and YSLEER. The CDR3 has 15 residues. The CDR3 loop reads CASSQLLGQKNIQYF. CDR3 in DNA: TGCGCCAGCAGCCAACTTCTCGGACAGAAAAACATTCAGTACTTC.

This chain joins TRBV9 and TRBJ2-7, with 8 bases fitting TRBD1. The CDR3 is made up of 15 amino acids. In germline, CDR1 is SGDLS, CDR2 YYNGEE. J lost 1 base, V lost 0 bases, and 3 bases had no gene match. DNA of the CDR3: TGTGCCAGCAGCGTAGAGGGGACAGGATCCTACGAGCAGTACTTC. Translating it yields CASSVEGTGSYEQYF.

V gene TRBV2 combines with J gene TRBJ1-1; 10 bases fit TRBD1. Per germline, CDR1 SNHLY and CDR2 FYNNEI. V lost 6 bases, J lost 4 bases, and 8 bases stayed unmatched. This CDR3 comprises 15 residues. DNA of the CDR3: TGTGCCAGCAGGAGACAGGGGGCGCGGGGCACTGAAGCTTTCTTT. Protein product: CASRRQGARGTEAFF. Full variable domain (outside the CDR3, taken from reference TRBV2 and TRBJ1-1): EPEVTQTPSHQVTQMGQEVILRCVPISNHLYFYWYRQILGQKVEFLVSFYNNEISEKSEIFDDQFSVERPDGSNFTLKIRSTKLEDSAMYFCASRRQGARGTEAFFGQGTRLTVV.

The V and J genes are TRBV19 and TRBJ2-2; 7 bases fit TRBD2. Germline V gene sequence: CDR1 LNHDA, CDR2 SQIVND (reference sequence). CDR3 length: 17 residues. Unmatched junction bases numbered 13, after V lost 5 bases and J lost 4 bases. The CDR3: CASSRAGASGATGELFF. The CDR3 DNA reads TGTGCCAGTAGTCGTGCCGGGGCTAGCGGAGCCACCGGGGAGCTGTTTTTT.

This clone has a single count. V and J are TRBV5-4 and TRBJ1-2; D is uncertain. This CDR3 has 15 amino acids. Germline V gives CDR1 SGHNT, CDR2 YYREEE (reference sequence). Between the trimmed V and J ends, which lost 1 base and 4 bases, there was a span of 14 bases. As DNA, the CDR3 is TGTGCCAGCAGCTTGAAACGGATATGGAGCTATGGCTACACCTTC. This gives the protein CASSLKRIWSYGYTF.

The V and J genes are TRBV6-5 and TRBJ1-5, with D hard to call. The germline V gene encodes CDR1 MNHEY and CDR2 SVGAGI. V was cut by 0 bases and J by 9 bases, with 15 bases left in between. The CDR3 has 15 amino acids. The CDR3 nucleotides read TGTGCCAGCAGTTACTCGATCCAGGCCCACTGGCCCCAGCATTTT. Amino acids: CASSYSIQAHWPQHF.

The gene calls are TRBV2 and TRBJ2-7; 9 bases match TRBD1. Germline V lookup: CDR1 SNHLY, CDR2 FYNNEI. V shed 6 bases and J 6 bases; nucleotides not matched to a gene: 6. This CDR3 comprises 13 residues. CDR3 DNA sequence: TGTGCCAGCAGCAAGGACAGGGGTGGCGAGCAGTACTTC. Translation gives CASSKDRGGEQYF.

This clone was found a few times. The rearrangement joins TRBV18 to TRBJ2-2; 8 bases are shared with TRBD1. Trimming removed 3 bases from V and 6 bases from J; junction bases left unmatched: 6. Germline CDR1 is KGHSH and CDR2 is LQKENI. This CDR3 has 15 amino acids. The CDR3 sequence: CASSPTTGDAGELFF. Written as DNA, the CDR3 is TGTGCCAGCTCACCTACGACAGGGGATGCCGGGGAGCTGTTTTTT.